The 30 T cell receptor beta chains below all came from one sample that was sequenced in a study of identical twins. TCRdb re-derived calls from the 5' RACE reads in MiXCR, one entry per CDR3 protein. The data hold about 220,000 distinct CDR3 sequences, with 6.5% observed a single time. This same sample was also taken into another study, of T cells expressing NK-cell markers.

The sample taken for sequencing was CD8+ T cells sorted from blood. These receptors came from a woman under 30 in good health.

Only a few counts were recorded for this clonotype. This chain's CDR3 is CSALREGLAQYF. The CDR3, as DNA: TGCAGCGCCCTTAGGGAGGGGCTGGCCCAGTACTTC. The chain couples TRBV29-1 to TRBJ2-5; 7 bases fit TRBD2. Germline-derived CDR1 and CDR2 are SQVTM and ANQGSEA. With 7 bases clipped from V and 9 bases from J, the junction kept 11 bases outside the gene matches. The length of the CDR3 is 12 residues.

The gene calls are TRBV7-2 and TRBJ2-1, with no clear D. Germline V gene lookup returns CDR1 SGHTA and CDR2 FQGNSA. This CDR3 region has 13 residues. V shed 1 base and J shed 6 bases, with 7 bases lying between them. The CDR3: CASSLVGLNEQFF. CDR3 DNA sequence: TGTGCCAGCAGCTTAGTGGGCCTCAATGAGCAGTTCTTC.

This clonotype was seen a few times. The chain has TRBV27 and TRBJ2-2; 13 bases are a match to TRBD2. The V and J ends lost 4 bases and 6 bases, in that order; junction bases with no gene match: 20. This CDR3 contains 21 residues. Germline V gives CDR1 MNHEY, CDR2 SMNVEV (reference sequence). The CDR3, as DNA: TGTGCCAGCAGTTCCACTAGCGGGGGGGCCAATGTCGGGATTCAAGCCGGGGAGCTGTTTTTT. Residues: CASSSTSGGANVGIQAGELFF.

The V call is TRBV10-3, the J call TRBJ2-3, with 10 bases fitting TRBD2. Trimming cost V 8 bases and J 1 base; bases outside gene matches: 6. The germline gives CDR1 ENHRY, CDR2 SYGVKD. CDR3 length: 15 amino acids. CDR3 DNA sequence: TGTGCCATCCAACCCACTAGCGGGGGCACAGATACGCAGTATTTT. The encoded protein is CAIQPTSGGTDTQYF.

In its sample, this clonotype was seen a few times. The rearrangement joins TRBV7-2 to TRBJ2-2; 7 bases align to TRBD2. From germline, CDR1 is SGHTA and CDR2 FQGNSA. The length of the CDR3 is 17 residues. With V trimmed by 0 bases and J by 6 bases, 10 bases remained unmatched. For the CDR3, the DNA is TGTGCCAGCAGCTTAGCGTTTGCTAGCGGTGACGCCGGGGAGCTGTTTTTT. The encoded protein is CASSLAFASGDAGELFF.

This clonotype came up many times. The chain recombines TRBV15 with TRBJ2-3; a weak D match, TRBD2 (5 bases). CDR3 length equals 18 residues. With 0 bases removed from V and 5 bases from J, the gap between germline ends came to 21 bases. Germline CDR1 and CDR2: LNHNV and YYDKDF (reference sequence). The DNA for the CDR3 is TGTGCCACCAGCAGAGATCGACCGCTAAGCGGAACGAGAGATACGCAGTATTTT. It yields the protein CATSRDRPLSGTRDTQYF.

This clonotype was seen more than once but under ten times. V and J are TRBV7-7 and TRBJ2-2; a possible D gene is TRBD2 (6 bases). From germline, CDR1 is SSHAT and CDR2 FNYEAQ (reference sequence). The CDR3 is made up of 15 amino acids. Trimming pared 0 bases from V and 4 bases from J, leaving 9 bases between. The DNA for the CDR3 is TGTGCCAGCAGCTTAGCCCCGCGGGGCACCGGGGAGCTGTTTTTT. It yields the protein CASSLAPRGTGELFF.

There are a few counts of this clonotype. The chain joins TRBV5-5 to TRBJ1-6; the D gene is possibly TRBD1 (6 bases). Germline V gives CDR1 SGHKS, CDR2 YYEKEE (reference sequence). V was cut by 0 bases and J by 6 bases, with 7 bases left in between. The CDR3 length is 14 residues. The CDR3 here is CASSLDRANSPLHF. The CDR3, as DNA: TGTGCCAGCAGCTTGGACAGGGCTAATTCACCCCTCCACTTT.

The chain is built from TRBV29-1 and TRBJ2-7, with no clear D. Germline V gene lookup returns CDR1 SQVTM and CDR2 ANQGSEA. This CDR3 is 14 amino acids long. Trimming stripped 2 bases from V and 2 bases from J, with 13 bases between. The CDR3 DNA reads TGCAGCGTTGAAAGTTGGCGACCCGCCTACGAGCAGTACTTC. It specifies CSVESWRPAYEQYF.

The V call is TRBV20-1, the J call TRBJ2-7; possible D gene TRBD1, 5 bases. Germline V CDR1 and CDR2: DFQATT, SNEGSKA (reference sequence). V lost 5 bases to trimming and J lost 3 bases, with 8 bases between them. This CDR3 contains 11 residues. Written as DNA, the CDR3 is TGCAGTGCTTGGACACTCTACGAGCAGTACTTC. It codes for CSAWTLYEQYF.

This clonotype showed up just a few times. V usage is TRBV7-9 and J usage is TRBJ1-1; TRBD1 agrees at 10 bases. The CDR3 length is 14 residues. Germline V gene data show CDR1 as SEHNR and CDR2 as FQNEAQ (reference sequence). The trim removed 6 bases at V and 7 bases at J, leaving 8 bases unmatched. The CDR3 loop reads CASSGTGALGEAFF. Here the CDR3 DNA reads TGTGCCAGCAGTGGGACAGGGGCCCTGGGTGAAGCTTTCTTT.

This clonotype was found a few times. The V gene is TRBV11-2, the J gene TRBJ2-7; D perhaps matches TRBD1 (6 bases). In germline, CDR1 is SGHAT, CDR2 FQNNGV. The CDR3 totals 15 residues. Trimming cost V 0 bases and J 3 bases, with 12 bases left between them. CDR3 amino acids: CASSLDFGGLYEQYF. The CDR3 DNA reads TGTGCCAGCAGCTTAGATTTTGGGGGCCTCTACGAGCAGTACTTC.

This clonotype was counted only a few times. This chain connects TRBV7-8 to TRBJ2-7, with D uncertain. V gave up 5 bases and J gave up 6 bases, with 11 bases separating them. The CDR3 is 12 residues long. Germline CDR1 is SGHVS and CDR2 is FQNEAQ. The CDR3 protein is CASSNPPIEQYF. CDR3 DNA: TGTGCCAGCAGCAACCCCCCGATCGAGCAGTACTTC.

Many counts were recorded for this clonotype. The CDR3 DNA follows: TGTGCCAGCAGCTTAGTCTCGACTGGTACGGGGGCAGAGTTCTTC. Encoded protein: CASSLVSTGTGAEFF. The J gene is TRBJ2-1, the V gene TRBV7-6; D possibly uses TRBD1 or TRBD2 (6 bases each). V was pared by 1 base and J by 14 bases, with 21 bases between. The length of the CDR3 is 15 residues. Germline lookup yields CDR1 SGHVS and CDR2 FNYEAQ.

This rearrangement joins TRBV7-9 to TRBJ1-2; possibly TRBD1 for D (5 bases). The V end lost 6 bases, the J end lost 7 bases, and 18 bases lay between the germline ends. CDR3 length: 14 residues. Germline assignment: CDR1 SEHNR and CDR2 FQNEAQ (reference sequence). As DNA, the CDR3 is TGTGCCAGCAGAGTTCAGGGAGATGGAGGTGGCTACACCTTC. It yields the protein CASRVQGDGGGYTF.

The V gene is TRBV7-8, the J gene TRBJ2-3, with D perhaps matching TRBD2 (5 bases). This CDR3 region has 15 residues. With 7 bases removed from V and 5 bases from J, the gap between germline ends came to 19 bases. Germline CDR1 and CDR2: SGHVS and FQNEAQ. CDR3 DNA: TGTGCCAGCACCCTAGGAGGTGGGGTCGGAGATACGCAGTATTTT. Its translation: CASTLGGGVGDTQYF.

This clonotype was counted between two and nine times. The genes are TRBV6-2 or TRBV6-3 and TRBJ1-5; D might be TRBD1 (5 bases). CDR1 is MNHEY, CDR2 SVGEGT, per germline. The CDR3 sequence is 13 residues long. The V and J ends lost 7 bases and 7 bases respectively, with 14 bases between them. The CDR3, as DNA: TGTGCCAGCAAGAGGGACGGGGTACAGCCCCAGCATTTT. Translated: CASKRDGVQPQHF.

This clonotype has more than one count but fewer than ten. The chain recombines TRBV9 with TRBJ2-2, with D possibly TRBD2 on 7 matching bases. The CDR3 spans 16 residues. V was trimmed by 6 bases and J by 5 bases, leaving 20 bases between them. The germline V gene encodes CDR1 SGDLS and CDR2 YYNGEE. The CDR3 DNA sequence: TGTGCCAGCATGACCGGCGGGGGCAAGTCTACCGGGGAGCTGTTTTTT. Amino acid sequence: CASMTGGGKSTGELFF.

V and J are TRBV7-6 and TRBJ2-7; 13 bases are a match to TRBD2. The CDR3 runs to 14 residues. The V segment lost 5 bases and the J segment 5 bases; nucleotides outside the gene matches: 3. In germline, CDR1 is SGHVS, CDR2 FNYEAQ. The CDR3 DNA sequence: TGTGCCAGCAGCCCACTAGCGGGAGGGAACGAGCAGTACTTC. This sequence encodes CASSPLAGGNEQYF.

This clonotype was counted ten times or more. The chain carries TRBV3-1 and TRBJ2-3, with 7 bases matching TRBD2. CDR1 is LGHDT and CDR2 is YNNKEL in the germline V gene (reference sequence). Trimming took 1 base from V and 0 from J; bases not matched to a gene: 1. The length of the CDR3 is 15 residues. The CDR3 loop is CASSQGRESTDTQYF. CDR3 DNA: TGTGCCAGCAGCCAAGGGCGGGAGAGCACAGATACGCAGTATTTT.

This clonotype turned up a few times. The chain uses TRBV7-9 and TRBJ2-5; D is tentatively TRBD1 or TRBD2 (5 bases each). The CDR3 has 16 amino acids. Trimming shortened V by 5 bases and J by 3 bases, and 19 bases separated the two germline ends. Germline V gives CDR1 SEHNR, CDR2 FQNEAQ (reference sequence). The CDR3 nucleotides read TGTGCCAGCAGCCCACGGGGCTCCGGGTTTGAAGAGACCCAGTACTTC. Translated: CASSPRGSGFEETQYF.

This clonotype has ten or more counts. The gene calls are TRBV20-1 and TRBJ1-1; D may be TRBD1 (5 bases). Germline V gene data show CDR1 as DFQATT and CDR2 as SNEGSKA (reference sequence). The CDR3 loop spans 14 amino acids. V lost 0 bases to trimming and J lost 2 bases, with 10 bases between them. The CDR3 coding sequence is TGCAGTGCTAGAGACCGGGGCTACAACACTGAAGCTTTCTTT. Its protein is CSARDRGYNTEAFF.

This clonotype was detected a few times. The CDR3 DNA reads TGTGCCAGCAGCCTTGGGGGGGCCGCGACCCAGTACTTC. It translates to CASSLGGAATQYF. This chain connects TRBV14 to TRBJ2-5; weak D call: TRBD2 (7 bases). Trimming removed 4 bases from V and 7 bases from J, with 13 bases in between. Per the germline V gene, CDR1 is SGHDN and CDR2 is FVKESK. CDR3 length: 13 amino acids. Based on the CDR3 plus reference TRBV14 and TRBJ2-5, the full variable domain is EAGVTQFPSHSVIEKGQTVTLRCDPISGHDNLYWYRRVMGKEIKFLLHFVKESKQDESGMPNNRFLAERTGGTYSTLKVQPAELEDSGVYFCASSLGGAATQYFGPGTRLLVL.

This clonotype was detected a few times. This chain connects TRBV20-1 to TRBJ2-2; D not certain. Germline V gives CDR1 DFQATT, CDR2 SNEGSKA (reference sequence). The CDR3 length is 11 residues. V was trimmed by 4 bases and J by 6 bases, leaving 6 bases between them. The CDR3 protein is CSAITSGELFF. In DNA form, the CDR3 reads TGCAGTGCTATCACCTCCGGGGAGCTGTTTTTT.

In this sample, this clonotype turned up a few times. The V gene is TRBV18, the J gene TRBJ1-1; TRBD1 aligns across 8 bases. Trimming cost V 6 bases and J 11 bases; bases outside gene matches: 14. Germline values: CDR1 KGHSH, CDR2 LQKENI. This CDR3 is built from 14 residues. In DNA form, the CDR3 reads TGTGCCAGCTCCCCGGATACAGGGGGGCTTTGGGCTTTCTTT. This translates into CASSPDTGGLWAFF. The variable domain in full, with the rest retrieved from reference TRBV18 and TRBJ1-1, is NAGVMQNPRHLVRRRGQEARLRCSPMKGHSHVYWYRQLPEEGLKFMVYLQKENIIDESGMPKERFSAEFPKEGPSILRIQQVVRGDSAAYFCASSPDTGGLWAFFGQGTRLTVV.

This clonotype came up a few times. The chain recombines TRBV11-2 with TRBJ2-1; the match to TRBD2 covers 9 bases. Trimming removed 5 bases from V and 4 bases from J; junction bases left unmatched: 9. CDR3 length: 16 residues. In germline, CDR1 is SGHAT, CDR2 FQNNGV. CDR3 sequence (DNA): TGTGCCAGCAGCCCTCGGGGGACTAGCTATTACAATGAGCAGTTCTTC. Amino acid sequence: CASSPRGTSYYNEQFF.

The V and J genes are TRBV3-1 and TRBJ2-1; a weak D match, TRBD2 (6 bases). Between the trimmed V and J ends, which lost 0 bases and 9 bases, there was a span of 15 bases. The CDR3 has 15 residues. Germline V gene data show CDR1 as LGHDT and CDR2 as YNNKEL (reference sequence). CDR3 DNA: TGTGCCAGCAGCCAAGAGGGGCTTGTTAGCGGTGAGCAGTTCTTC. Its translation is CASSQEGLVSGEQFF.

This clonotype was seen at least ten times. The chain couples TRBV10-2 to TRBJ2-7; no reliable D call. There are 13 residues in the CDR3. V dropped 4 bases and J dropped 0 bases, with 7 bases sitting between them. Germline V CDR1 and CDR2: WSHSY, SAAADI. The CDR3: CASSVQSSYEQYF. The DNA for the CDR3 is TGCGCCAGCAGTGTCCAGAGCTCCTACGAGCAGTACTTC.

This clonotype occurred a few times. The genes are TRBV13 and TRBJ1-2; no reliable D call. Germline V CDR1 and CDR2: PRHDT, FYEKMQ (reference sequence). The CDR3 consists of 14 residues. Trimming pared 1 base from V and 6 bases from J, leaving 12 bases between. The CDR3 DNA sequence: TGTGCCAGCAGCTTAGTCCCCACCGTAGATGGCTACACCTTC. Translating gives CASSLVPTVDGYTF.

The V call is TRBV6-2 or TRBV6-3, the J call TRBJ2-1; weak D call: TRBD2 (5 bases). Germline V gives CDR1 MNHEY, CDR2 SVGEGT. Trimming removed 2 bases at V and 4 bases at J, with 18 bases between. The CDR3 totals 17 residues. The CDR3 loop is CASSYTESGPLYNEQFF. CDR3 DNA sequence: TGTGCCAGCAGTTACACAGAGAGCGGACCCCTATACAATGAGCAGTTCTTC.